Listed here is a single T cell receptor beta chain. Its antigen is unknown. This specimen belongs to a study of cytomegalovirus exposure and HLA in healthy donors. General observations from the study: Cytomegalovirus status was reportedly diagnosed by the classifier with high specificity and sensitivity. The study found most TCR sequences rare, yet found some public TCRs in many donors. Associated with HLA alleles at 0.05 false discovery rate in a later analysis were 16,951 TCR beta sequences.

Germline values: CDR1 MNHEY, CDR2 SVGAGI. With 0 bases removed from V and 0 bases from J, the gap between germline ends came to 8 bases. The CDR3 consists of 15 residues. Use of 60 Vbeta and 13 Jbeta primers characterized the PCR. Using immunoSEQ multiplex PCR, the repertoire was profiled, and TCRdb retains in-frame clones only, with some absent. The sample has about 160,000 clones, almost 80% seen once. The TCR originated in a woman aged 45-60 years in good health and CMV-seronegative. The gene calls are TRBV6-5 and TRBJ1-2; unclear D gene. The sequenced sample was PBMCs. DNA for the CDR3: TGTGCCAGCAGTTACTCGGGCACCTCTAACTATGGCTACACCTTC. Amino acids: CASSYSGTSNYGYTF.